This T cell receptor (beta chain) was identified in a study of graft-versus-host responses after intestinal transplantation. Across the study: As for transplant type, recipients had multivisceral, liver-intestinal, or isolated intestinal grafts. All of the recipients had induction that used anti-thymocyte globulin, then tacrolimus and steroids for about 3 years. Overall study results and limits: GvH clones detected in recipient marrow included some appearing first in ileum or blood.

A remark on this clone: No antigen is known for it.

TCRdb keeps only in-frame clones here, not all; method: immunoSEQ multiplex PCR. Of 80,000 to 100,000 clones in the sample, 85% to 95% were seen once. This clonotype was obtained from a human donor who was the organ donor for an intestinal transplant. Here the sequenced sample was unstimulated CD8+ T cells sorted from spleen or lymph node cells, taken before transplant.

Here the CDR3 reads CASSYSLTGSAGELFF. The CDR3 bases are TGTGCCAGCAGTTACTCGTTGACAGGGTCGGCCGGGGAGCTGTTTTTT. The chain combines TRBV6-5 with TRBJ2-2, with 7 bases fitting TRBD1. J gave up 6 bases and V 0 bases, and 7 bases lay outside the gene matches. Germline V gives CDR1 MNHEY, CDR2 SVGAGI. This CDR3 has 16 amino acids.